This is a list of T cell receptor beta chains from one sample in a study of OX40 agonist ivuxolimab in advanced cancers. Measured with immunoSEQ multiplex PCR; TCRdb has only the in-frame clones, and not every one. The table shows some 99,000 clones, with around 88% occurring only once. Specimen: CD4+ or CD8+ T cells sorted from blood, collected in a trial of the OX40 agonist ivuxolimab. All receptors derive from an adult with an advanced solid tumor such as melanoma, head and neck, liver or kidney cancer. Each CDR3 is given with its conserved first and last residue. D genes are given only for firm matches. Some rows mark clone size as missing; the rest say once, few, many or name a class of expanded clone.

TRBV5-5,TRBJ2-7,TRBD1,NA,CASSHTGTGSRDSSYEQYF,TGTGCCAGCAGCCACACCGGGACAGGGAGTAGAGATTCCTCCTACGAGCAGTACTTC
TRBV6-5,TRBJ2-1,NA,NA,CASITESSYNEQFF,TGTGCCAGCATCACGGAGAGCTCCTACAATGAGCAGTTCTTC
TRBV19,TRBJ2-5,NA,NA,CASSEDGVPTQETQYF,TGTGCCAGTAGCGAGGACGGAGTCCCTACCCAAGAGACCCAGTACTTC
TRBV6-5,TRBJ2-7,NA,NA,CASSRGQRYEQYF,TGTGCCAGCTCGCGGGGTCAACGATACGAGCAGTACTTC
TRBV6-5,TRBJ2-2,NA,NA,CASMAGRLNTGELFF,TGTGCCAGCATGGCGGGGAGACTCAACACCGGGGAGCTGTTTTTT
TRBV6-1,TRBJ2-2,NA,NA,CASSEGLRELFF,TGTGCCAGCAGTGAGGGATTGAGGGAGCTGTTTTTT
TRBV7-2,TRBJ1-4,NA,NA,CASSRNPNEKLFF,TGTGCCAGCAGCCGGAACCCTAATGAAAAACTGTTTTTT
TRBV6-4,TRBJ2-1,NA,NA,CASSESGASSYNEQFF,TGTGCCAGCAGTGAATCTGGGGCGAGCTCCTACAATGAGCAGTTCTTC
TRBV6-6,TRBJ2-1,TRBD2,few,CASSSTGGPDEQFF,TGTGCCAGCAGTTCCACGGGGGGGCCGGATGAGCAGTTCTTC
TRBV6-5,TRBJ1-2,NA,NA,CASRREGVYGYTF,TGTGCCAGCAGGAGGGAGGGGGTCTATGGCTACACCTTC
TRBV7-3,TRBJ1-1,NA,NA,CASSLSPVSTMNTEAFF,TGTGCCAGCAGCTTAAGTCCAGTTTCGACCATGAACACTGAAGCTTTCTTT
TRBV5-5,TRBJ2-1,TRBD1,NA,CASSSGQGFYNEQFF,TGTGCCAGCAGCTCCGGACAGGGGTTTTACAATGAGCAGTTCTTC
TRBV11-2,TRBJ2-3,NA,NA,CASSLRPRLRTDTQYF,TGTGCCAGCAGCTTACGCCCCAGGTTGCGGACAGATACGCAGTATTTT
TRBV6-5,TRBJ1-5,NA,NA,CASSSTGGEGQPQHF,TGTGCCAGCAGTTCGACAGGTGGAGAGGGTCAGCCCCAGCATTTT
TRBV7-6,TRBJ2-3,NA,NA,CASSLGSRGPGDTQYF,TGTGCCAGCAGCTTAGGGTCGCGGGGGCCGGGAGATACGCAGTATTTT
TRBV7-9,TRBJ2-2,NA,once,CASSRRGGELFF,TGTGCCAGCAGCCGCAGGGGAGGGGAGCTGTTTTTT
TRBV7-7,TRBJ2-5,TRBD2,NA,CASSLVAGGSGETQYF,TGTGCTAGCAGCTTAGTCGCGGGGGGGTCCGGGGAGACCCAGTACTTC
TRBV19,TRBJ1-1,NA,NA,CASSINAPGDLAFF,TGTGCCAGTAGTATTAATGCCCCAGGGGACCTCGCTTTCTTT
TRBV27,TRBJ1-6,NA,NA,CASSFVRSNLHF,TGTGCCAGCAGTTTCGTGAGGTCCAACCTCCACTTT
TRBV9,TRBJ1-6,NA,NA,CASGRGHEDSPLHF,TGTGCCAGCGGTCGGGGACATGAGGATTCACCCCTCCACTTT
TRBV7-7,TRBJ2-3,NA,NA,CASTFVGGPSTDTQYF,TGTGCCAGCACCTTCGTGGGGGGACCGAGCACAGATACGCAGTATTTT
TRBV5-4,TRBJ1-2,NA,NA,CASSFRDVDYGYTF,TGTGCCAGCAGCTTCCGGGACGTAGACTATGGCTACACCTTC
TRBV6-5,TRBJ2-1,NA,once,CASFSNNEQFF,TGTGCCAGCTTTTCTAACAATGAGCAGTTCTTC
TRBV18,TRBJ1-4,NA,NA,CASSNDPGDEKLFF,TGTGCCAGCTCCAACGATCCGGGGGATGAAAAACTGTTTTTT
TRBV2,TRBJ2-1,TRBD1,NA,CASSVDRDDEQFF,TGTGCCAGCAGTGTGGACAGGGATGATGAGCAGTTCTTC
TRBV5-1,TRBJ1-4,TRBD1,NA,CASSSGQGNEKLFF,TGCGCCAGCAGCTCCGGACAGGGCAATGAAAAACTGTTTTTT
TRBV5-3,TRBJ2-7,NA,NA,CARSPHLTRSEQYF,TGTGCCAGAAGTCCTCACCTCACTAGATCGGAGCAGTACTTC
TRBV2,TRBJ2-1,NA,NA,CASSERQWGINEQFF,TGTGCCAGCAGCGAACGACAGTGGGGGATCAATGAGCAGTTCTTC
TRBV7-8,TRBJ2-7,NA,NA,CASSLGAYEQYF,TGTGCCAGCAGCTTGGGGGCCTACGAGCAGTACTTC
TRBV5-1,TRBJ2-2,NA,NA,CASRVGQAELFF,TGCGCCAGCAGAGTGGGCCAAGCTGAGCTGTTTTTT
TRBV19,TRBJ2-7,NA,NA,CASSMGRGPYEQYF,TGTGCCAGTAGTATGGGGCGAGGCCCCTACGAGCAGTACTTC
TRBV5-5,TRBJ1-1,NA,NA,CASSFGPIGATEAFF,TGTGCCAGCAGCTTCGGGCCGATCGGCGCCACTGAAGCTTTCTTT
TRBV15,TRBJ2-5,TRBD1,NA,CATSRVNTGDAETQYF,TGTGCCACCAGCAGGGTAAACACAGGGGACGCAGAGACCCAGTACTTC
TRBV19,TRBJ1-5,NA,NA,CASSTPPVGRFSNQPQHF,TGTGCCAGTAGTACCCCACCCGTCGGCAGGTTTAGCAATCAGCCCCAGCATTTT
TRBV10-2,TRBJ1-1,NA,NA,CATGDKNTEAFF,TGCGCCACCGGAGACAAGAACACTGAAGCTTTCTTT
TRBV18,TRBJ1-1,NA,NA,CASSPGQSTEAFF,TGTGCCAGCTCCCCAGGACAGTCCACTGAAGCTTTCTTT